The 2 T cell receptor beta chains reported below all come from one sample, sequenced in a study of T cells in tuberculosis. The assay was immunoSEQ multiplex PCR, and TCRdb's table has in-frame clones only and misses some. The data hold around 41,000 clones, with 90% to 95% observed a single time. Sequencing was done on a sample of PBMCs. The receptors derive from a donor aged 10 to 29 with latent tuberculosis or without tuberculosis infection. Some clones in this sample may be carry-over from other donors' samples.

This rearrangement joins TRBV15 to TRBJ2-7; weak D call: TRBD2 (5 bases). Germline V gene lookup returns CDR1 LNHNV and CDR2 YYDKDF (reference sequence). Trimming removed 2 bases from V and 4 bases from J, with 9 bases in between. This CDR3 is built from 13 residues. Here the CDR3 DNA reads TGTGCCACCAGCAGAAGCGGTTTTTACGAGCAGTACTTC. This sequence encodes CATSRSGFYEQYF.

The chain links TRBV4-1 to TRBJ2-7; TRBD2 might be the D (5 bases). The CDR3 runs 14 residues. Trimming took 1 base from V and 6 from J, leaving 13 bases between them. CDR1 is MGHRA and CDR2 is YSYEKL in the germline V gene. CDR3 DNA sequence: TGCGCCAGCAGCCAAGGGCTAGCCCCGTCCGAGCAGTACTTC. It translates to CASSQGLAPSEQYF.